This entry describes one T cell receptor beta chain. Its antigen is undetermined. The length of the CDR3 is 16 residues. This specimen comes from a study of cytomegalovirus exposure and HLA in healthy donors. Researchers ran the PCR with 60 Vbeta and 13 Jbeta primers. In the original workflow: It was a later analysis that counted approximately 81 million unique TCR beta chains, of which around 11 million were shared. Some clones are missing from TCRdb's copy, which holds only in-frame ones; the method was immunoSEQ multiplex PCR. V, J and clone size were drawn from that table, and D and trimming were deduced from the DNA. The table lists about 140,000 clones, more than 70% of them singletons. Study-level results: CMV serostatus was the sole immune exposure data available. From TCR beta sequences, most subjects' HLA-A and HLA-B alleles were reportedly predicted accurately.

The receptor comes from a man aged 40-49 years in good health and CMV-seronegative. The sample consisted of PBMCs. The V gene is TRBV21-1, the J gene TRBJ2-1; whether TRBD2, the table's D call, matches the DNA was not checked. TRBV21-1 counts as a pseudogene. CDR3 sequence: CASSKGPGGAYNEQFF. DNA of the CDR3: TGTGCCAGCAGCAAAGGTCCCGGGGGAGCCTACAATGAGCAGTTCTTC.